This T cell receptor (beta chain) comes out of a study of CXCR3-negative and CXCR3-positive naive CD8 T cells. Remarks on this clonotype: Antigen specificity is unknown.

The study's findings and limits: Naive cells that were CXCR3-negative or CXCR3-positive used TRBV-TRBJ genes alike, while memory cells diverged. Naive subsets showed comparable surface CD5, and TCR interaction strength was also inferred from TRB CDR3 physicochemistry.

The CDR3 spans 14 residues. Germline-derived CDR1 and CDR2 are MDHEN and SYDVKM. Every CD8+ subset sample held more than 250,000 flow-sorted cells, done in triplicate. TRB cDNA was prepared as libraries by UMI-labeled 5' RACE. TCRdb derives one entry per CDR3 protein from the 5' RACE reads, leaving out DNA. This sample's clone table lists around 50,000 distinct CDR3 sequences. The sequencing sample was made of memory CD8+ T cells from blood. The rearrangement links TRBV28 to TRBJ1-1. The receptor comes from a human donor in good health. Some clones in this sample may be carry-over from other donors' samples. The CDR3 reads CASSFAHLNTEAFF.